Listed below are T cell receptor beta chains from one sample, sequenced in a study of metastatic and nonmetastatic thyroid tumors. TCRdb re-called the PCR reads with MiXCR. This sample has 25,000 to 30,000 clones; approximately 24% occur once, and the top ten carry 5% to 7%. The sequenced sample consisted of blood. The origin of the receptors is a female donor with papillary thyroid cancer or a benign thyroid nodule (not recorded which). Some clones in this sample may be carry-over from other donors' samples. CDR3s include the opening cysteine and the closing phenylalanine or tryptophan. The D gene is left open where the match is weak. Only some rows state a clone size, as once, few, many or a class for expanded clones.

14,TRBV7-3,TRBJ2-1,.,.,CASRPHPSAYEQFF,TGTGCTAGTAGGCCCCACCCCTCGGCATATGAGCAGTTCTTC
15,TRBV20-1,TRBJ2-1,many,TRBD1,CSATHPGQGYSEQFF,TGCAGTGCCACTCATCCGGGACAGGGGTACAGTGAGCAGTTCTTC
18,TRBV6-2/TRBV6-3,TRBJ1-1,.,TRBD1,CASSYGGTGGIKNTEDFF,TGTGCCAGCAGTTACGGAGGGACAGGGGGCATAAAGAACACTGAAGATTTCTTT
16,TRBV11-1,TRBJ2-1,.,.,CASSVGLASVFNEQFF,TGTGCCAGCAGCGTAGGACTCGCTAGCGTATTCAATGAGCAGTTCTTC
13,TRBV15,TRBJ1-2,few,.,CATSPGSDYCYTF,TGTGCCACCAGCCCTGGGTCAGATTATTGCTACACCTTC
17,TRBV6-2/TRBV6-3,TRBJ2-2,.,.,CASSYSLGGGDTGELFF,TGTGCCAGCAGTTACTCGCTGGGTGGGGGAGACACCGGGGAGCTGTTTTTT
14,TRBV12-3/TRBV12-4,TRBJ1-2,few,.,CASSPQGGYYGYTF,TGTGCCAGCAGTCCACAGGGTGGCTACTATGGCTACACCTTC
14,TRBV7-7,TRBJ2-7,.,TRBD1,CASTEDRGSYEQYF,TGTGCTAGCACCGAGGACAGGGGCTCCTACGAGCAGTACTTC
15,TRBV28,TRBJ1-4,many,.,CASSPDPATNEKLFF,TGTGCCAGCAGTCCCGATCCCGCAACTAATGAAAAACTGTTTTTT
15,TRBV9,TRBJ2-5,many,.,CASSVAEGVRETQYF,TGTGCCAGCAGCGTAGCTGAGGGGGTGAGGGAGACCCAGTACTTC
15,TRBV6-2/TRBV6-3,TRBJ2-5,.,TRBD1,CASSPGTALQDTQYF,TGTGCCAGCAGCCCCGGGACAGCGCTCCAAGATACCCAGTACTTC
14,TRBV27,TRBJ1-1,.,.,CASSLSNLNTEAFF,TGTGCCAGCAGTTTATCGAACCTGAACACTGAAGCTTTCTTT
12,TRBV10-3,TRBJ2-7,few,.,CAISGGGNEQYF,TGTGCCATCAGCGGTGGGGGTAACGAGCAGTACTTC
14,TRBV28,TRBJ1-4,few,TRBD1,CASRGTGEIEKLFF,TGTGCCAGCAGAGGGACAGGCGAAATTGAAAAACTTTTTTTT
13,TRBV27,TRBJ2-1,few,.,CASMVAGTLEQFF,TGTGCCAGCATGGTTGCCGGCACCCTCGAGCAGTTCTTC
15,TRBV5-1,TRBJ1-4,.,TRBD1,CASSYQGQGGEKLLF,TGCGCCAGCAGCTACCAGGGACAGGGTGGTGAAAAGCTGCTTTTT
15,TRBV9,TRBJ2-1,.,TRBD2,CASSVSGGSGDEQFF,TGTGCCAGCAGCGTATCTGGCGGGAGTGGGGATGAGCAGTTCTTC
18,TRBV27,TRBJ2-2,few,TRBD1,CASSLWAGGGVYTWELFF,TGTGCCAGCAGTTTATGGGCAGGGGGCGGTGTGTACACCTGGGAGCTGTTTTTT
12,TRBV12-3/TRBV12-4,TRBJ2-2,medium-sized,.,CASSFHTGELFF,TGTGCCAGCAGTTTTCACACCGGGGAGCTGTTTTTT
14,TRBV6-1,TRBJ2-7,few,.,CASSELSGTYEQYF,TGTGCCAGCAGTGAATTAAGCGGTACCTACGAGCAGTACTTC
12,TRBV20-1,TRBJ1-5,many,.,CSAGRGIQPQHF,TGCAGTGCGGGGCGCGGAATCCAGCCCCAGCATTTT
11,TRBV30,TRBJ2-7,.,.,CAWSRINEQYF,TGTGCCTGGAGCAGGATCAACGAGCAGTACTTC
12,TRBV20-1,TRBJ2-7,.,.,CSARGITYEQYF,TGCAGTGCTAGGGGGATCACCTACGAGCAGTACTTC